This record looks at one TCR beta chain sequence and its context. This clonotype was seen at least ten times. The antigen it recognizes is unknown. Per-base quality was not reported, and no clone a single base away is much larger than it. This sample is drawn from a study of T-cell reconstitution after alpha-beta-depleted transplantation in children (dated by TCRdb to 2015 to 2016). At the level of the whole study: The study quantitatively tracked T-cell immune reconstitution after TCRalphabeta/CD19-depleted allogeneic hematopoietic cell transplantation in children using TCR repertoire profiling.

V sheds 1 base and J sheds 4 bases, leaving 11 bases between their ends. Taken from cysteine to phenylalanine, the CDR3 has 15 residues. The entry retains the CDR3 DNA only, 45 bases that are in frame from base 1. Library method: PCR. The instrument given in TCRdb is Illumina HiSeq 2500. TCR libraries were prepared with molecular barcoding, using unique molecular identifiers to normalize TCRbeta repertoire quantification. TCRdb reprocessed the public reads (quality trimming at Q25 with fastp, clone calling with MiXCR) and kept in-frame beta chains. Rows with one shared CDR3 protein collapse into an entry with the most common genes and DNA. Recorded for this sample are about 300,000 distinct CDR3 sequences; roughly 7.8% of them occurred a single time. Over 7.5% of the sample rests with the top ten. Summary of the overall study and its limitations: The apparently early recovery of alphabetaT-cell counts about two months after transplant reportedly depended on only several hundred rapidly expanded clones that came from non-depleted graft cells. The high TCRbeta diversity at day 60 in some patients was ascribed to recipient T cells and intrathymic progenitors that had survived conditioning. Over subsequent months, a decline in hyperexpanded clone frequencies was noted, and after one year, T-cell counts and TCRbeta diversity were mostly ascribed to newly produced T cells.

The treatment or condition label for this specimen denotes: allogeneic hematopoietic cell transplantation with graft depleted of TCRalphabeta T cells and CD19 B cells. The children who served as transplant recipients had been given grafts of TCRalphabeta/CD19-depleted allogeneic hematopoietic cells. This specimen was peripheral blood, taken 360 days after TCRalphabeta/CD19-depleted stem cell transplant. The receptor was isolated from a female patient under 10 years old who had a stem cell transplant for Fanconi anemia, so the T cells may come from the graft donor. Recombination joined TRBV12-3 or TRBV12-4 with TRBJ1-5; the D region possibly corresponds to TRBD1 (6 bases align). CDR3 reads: CASSLGTVPNQPQHF. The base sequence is TGTGCCAGCAGTTTAGGGACAGTCCCTAATCAGCCCCAGCATTTT.